This TCR beta chain came from a study of identical twins (dated by TCRdb to 2016 to 2017). Some background on the complete study: To test whether fetal clonotypes persist, this study deep-sequenced TCR alpha and beta repertoires from monozygotic twins, from unrelated adults of various ages, and from cord blood. Replicate twin experiments were performed at different times using different library preparation protocols to rule out contamination. General findings and caveats noted by the study authors: Invariant T cells such as MAIT and iNKT could partly confound zero-insertion analyses, although diverse VJ usage argued against such confounding for most clonotypes. Fewer insertions were carried by abundant cord blood beta clonotypes, a similar but weaker trend appeared in young adult naive repertoires, and no such trend appeared in memory repertoires. Compared with coincidental sharing between unrelated individuals, an excess of low generation-probability sequences was observed among out-of-frame TCR alpha sequences shared between twins. In beta out-of-frame sequences, excess twin sharing was weaker, because having fewer shared sequences lowered the signal-to-noise ratio. In monozygotic twins, out-of-frame TCR alpha sharing was systematically underestimated by recombination models, although the models agreed with sharing between unrelated individuals. Because the same donors could not be followed over many years, the conclusions relied on cross-sectional statistical analysis.

Libraries came from 5' RACE. The instrument was an Illumina HiSeq 2000. A universal primer binding site was introduced by template switching, and a unique molecular identifier was present in the final cDNA, enabling accurate counting of TCR cDNA molecules. Specific primers in the conserved constant-segment region were used to synthesize first-strand cDNA for the TCR alpha and beta chains. To control for contamination, each cDNA library was double barcoded with a SMART-Mk sample barcode plus Illumina barcodes. TruSeq adapter sequences and Illumina sample barcodes were added in two successive PCR steps. The Illumina HiSeq platform was used with custom primers to sequence TCR alpha and beta cDNA libraries. In the authors' own workflow: MiGEC was used to process raw reads and extract unique molecular identifiers, and MiXCR was used to find CDR3 positions. For each individual, recombination models were inferred using an EM algorithm with the repgenHMM and IGoR tools. The tcR package in R was used for shared clonotype analysis, with sharing normalized by the product of cloneset sizes. To study raw recombination without the effects of thymic and clonal selection, out-of-frame nonproductive sequences were analyzed. The raw public data were reprocessed by TCRdb itself: fastp quality trimming at Q25, MiXCR clonotype calling, in-frame beta chains only. CDR3 protein sequences are deduplicated, and each keeps its most common genes and DNA. The V and J calls shown here were made by TCRdb, not taken from the authors' results. This sample holds around 450,000 distinct CDR3 sequences; more than 13% were observed only once. About 0.52% of the sample is taken by the ten largest.

Only healthy Caucasian donors were included. Three pairs of female monozygotic twins, all aged about 18 to 30 years, were included in the twin cohort. CD4+ and CD8+ T cell populations were isolated with positive isolation kits from Invitrogen. Taken from cysteine to phenylalanine, the CDR3 has 15 residues. Just the 45-base CDR3 DNA is kept, in frame starting at base 1. From V the trimming removes 1 base and from J it removes 5 bases, while the gene matches leave 4 bases of the junction unaccounted for. The germline V gene encodes CDR1 SGHAT and CDR2 FQNNGV. Notes on this clonotype: The target of this receptor is not known. Nothing much larger sits one base from this clone, and base qualities are not available.

This sample also belongs to another study, concerning yellow fever vaccine responses in identical twins. The second study, in turn, reports: According to the authors, the vaccine-induced T cell response in identical twins seemed to be partly convergent and partly specific to each individual. The study precisely tracked vaccine-responding T cell clones in identical twins.

The rearrangement joined TRBV11-2 to TRBJ2-5, with TRBD2 identical over 10 junction bases. The sequenced material came from CD4+ T cells sorted from blood. The sequence derives from a woman aged 18-35 years in good health. The nucleotide sequence reads as follows: TGTGCCAGCAGCTTAGTAGCGGGGGGCGGGGAGACCCAGTACTTC. This encodes CASSLVAGGGETQYF.